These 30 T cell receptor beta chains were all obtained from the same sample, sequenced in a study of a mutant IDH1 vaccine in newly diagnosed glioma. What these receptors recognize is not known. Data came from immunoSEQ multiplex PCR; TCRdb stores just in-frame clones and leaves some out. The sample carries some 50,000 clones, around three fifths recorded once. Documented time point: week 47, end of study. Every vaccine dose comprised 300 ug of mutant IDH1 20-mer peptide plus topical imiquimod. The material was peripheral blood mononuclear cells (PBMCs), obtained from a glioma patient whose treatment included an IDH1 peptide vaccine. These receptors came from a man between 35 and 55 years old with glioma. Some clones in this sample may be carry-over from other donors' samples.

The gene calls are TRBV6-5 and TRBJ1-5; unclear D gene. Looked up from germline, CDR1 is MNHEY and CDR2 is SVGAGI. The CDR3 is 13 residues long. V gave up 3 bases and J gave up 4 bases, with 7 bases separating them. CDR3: CASSYDGNQPQHF. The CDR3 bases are TGTGCCAGCAGTTATGACGGGAATCAGCCCCAGCATTTT.

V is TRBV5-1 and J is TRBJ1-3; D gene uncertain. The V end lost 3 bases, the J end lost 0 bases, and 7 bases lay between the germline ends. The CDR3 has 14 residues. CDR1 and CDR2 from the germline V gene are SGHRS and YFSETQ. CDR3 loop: CASSSDPSGNTIYF. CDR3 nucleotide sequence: TGCGCCAGCAGCTCTGACCCCTCTGGAAACACCATATATTTT.

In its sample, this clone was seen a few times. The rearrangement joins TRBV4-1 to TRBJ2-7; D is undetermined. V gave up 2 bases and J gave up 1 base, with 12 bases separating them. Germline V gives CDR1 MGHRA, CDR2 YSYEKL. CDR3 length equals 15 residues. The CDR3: CASSQLTGDSYEQYF. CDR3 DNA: TGCGCCAGCAGCCAACTCACGGGTGATTCCTACGAGCAGTACTTC.

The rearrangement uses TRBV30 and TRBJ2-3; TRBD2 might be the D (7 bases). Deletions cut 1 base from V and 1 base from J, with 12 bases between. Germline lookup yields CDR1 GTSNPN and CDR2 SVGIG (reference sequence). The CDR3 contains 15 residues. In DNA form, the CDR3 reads TGTGCCTGGAGTGGTAGGGGGGGAGGCACAGATACGCAGTATTTT. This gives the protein CAWSGRGGGTDTQYF.

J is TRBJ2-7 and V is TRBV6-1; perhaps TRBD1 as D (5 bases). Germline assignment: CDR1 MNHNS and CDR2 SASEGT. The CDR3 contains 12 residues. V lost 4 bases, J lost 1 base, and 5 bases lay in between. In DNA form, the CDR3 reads TGTGCCAGCAGTGGACAGTCCTACGAGCAGTACTTC. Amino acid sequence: CASSGQSYEQYF.

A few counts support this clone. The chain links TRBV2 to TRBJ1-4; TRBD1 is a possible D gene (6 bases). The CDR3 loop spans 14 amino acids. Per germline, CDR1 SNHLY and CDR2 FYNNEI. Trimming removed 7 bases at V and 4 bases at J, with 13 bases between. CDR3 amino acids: CASKPGHSNEKLFF. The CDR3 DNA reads TGTGCCAGCAAGCCGGGACACAGTAATGAAAAACTGTTTTTT.

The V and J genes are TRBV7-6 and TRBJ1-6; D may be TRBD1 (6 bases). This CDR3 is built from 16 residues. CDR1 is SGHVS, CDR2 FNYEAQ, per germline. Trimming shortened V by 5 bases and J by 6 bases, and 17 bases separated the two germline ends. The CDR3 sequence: CASSPGGGALNSPLHF. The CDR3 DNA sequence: TGTGCCAGCAGCCCGGGCGGGGGGGCGCTTAATTCACCCCTCCACTTT.

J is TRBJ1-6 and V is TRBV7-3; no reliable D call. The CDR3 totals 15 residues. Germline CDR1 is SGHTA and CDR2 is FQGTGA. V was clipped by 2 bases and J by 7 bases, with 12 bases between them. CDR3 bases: TGTGCCAGCAGCTTATCCACGCTACCCAATTCACCCCTCCACTTT. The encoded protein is CASSLSTLPNSPLHF.

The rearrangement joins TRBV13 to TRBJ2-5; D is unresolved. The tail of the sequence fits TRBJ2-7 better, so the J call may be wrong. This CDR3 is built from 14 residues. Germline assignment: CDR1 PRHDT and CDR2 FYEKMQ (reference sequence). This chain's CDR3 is CASSPVGGAYEQYF. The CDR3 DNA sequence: TGTGCCAGCAGCCCCGTAGGCGGTGCTTACGAGCAGTACTTC.

Written as DNA, the CDR3 is TGTGCCAGCAGCTTAGGGCCGCGGGGCGACGAGCAGTACTTC. Amino acids: CASSLGPRGDEQYF. The V gene is TRBV6-5, the J gene TRBJ2-7, with a possible D match to TRBD2 (6 bases). The CDR3 length is 14 residues. Germline CDR1 MNHEY, CDR2 SVGAGI. V lost 6 bases to trimming and J lost 5 bases, with 17 bases between them.

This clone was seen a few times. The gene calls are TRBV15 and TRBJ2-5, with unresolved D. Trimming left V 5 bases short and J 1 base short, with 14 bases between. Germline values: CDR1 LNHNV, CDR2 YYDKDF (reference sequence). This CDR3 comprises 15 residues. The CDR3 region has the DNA TGTGCCACCAGCCCAGATCGAGGCCTCCAAGAGACCCAGTACTTC. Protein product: CATSPDRGLQETQYF.

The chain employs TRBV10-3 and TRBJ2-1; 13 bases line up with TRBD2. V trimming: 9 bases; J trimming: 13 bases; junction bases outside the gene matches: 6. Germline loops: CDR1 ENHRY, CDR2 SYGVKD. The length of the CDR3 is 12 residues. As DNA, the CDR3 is TGTGCCATTGGGACTAGCGGGGAGTTTCAGTTCTTC. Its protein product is CAIGTSGEFQFF.

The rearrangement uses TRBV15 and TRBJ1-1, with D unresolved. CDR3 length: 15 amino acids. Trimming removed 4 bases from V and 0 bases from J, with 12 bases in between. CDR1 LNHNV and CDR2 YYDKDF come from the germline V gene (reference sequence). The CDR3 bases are TGTGCCACCAGCATGGGCAGGCCCCTGAACACTGAAGCTTTCTTT. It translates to CATSMGRPLNTEAFF.

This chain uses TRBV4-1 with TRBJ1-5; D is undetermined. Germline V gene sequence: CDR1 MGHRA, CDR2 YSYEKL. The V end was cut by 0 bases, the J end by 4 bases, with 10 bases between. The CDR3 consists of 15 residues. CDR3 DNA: TGCGCCAGCAGCCAAGAAGGGCCGAAGAATCAGCCCCAGCATTTT. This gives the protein CASSQEGPKNQPQHF.

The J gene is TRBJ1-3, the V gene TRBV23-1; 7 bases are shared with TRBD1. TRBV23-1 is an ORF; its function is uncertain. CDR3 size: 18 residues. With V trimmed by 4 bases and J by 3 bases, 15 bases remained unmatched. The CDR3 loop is CASSPSLRTGDHGNTIYF. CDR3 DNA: TGCGCCAGCAGTCCCAGTTTAAGAACAGGGGATCATGGAAACACCATATATTTT.

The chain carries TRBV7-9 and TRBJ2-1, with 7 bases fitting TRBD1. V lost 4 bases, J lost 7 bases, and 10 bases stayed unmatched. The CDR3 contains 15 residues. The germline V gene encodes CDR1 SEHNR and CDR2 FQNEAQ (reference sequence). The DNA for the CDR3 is TGTGCCAGCAGCTCACCGGGACAGCCTAGGAATGAGCAGTTCTTC. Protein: CASSSPGQPRNEQFF.

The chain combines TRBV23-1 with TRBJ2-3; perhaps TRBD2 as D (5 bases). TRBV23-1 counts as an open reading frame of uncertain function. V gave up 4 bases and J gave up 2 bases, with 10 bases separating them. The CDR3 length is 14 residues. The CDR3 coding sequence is TGCGCCAGCAGTCGGCGGGTTACCACAGATACGCAGTATTTT. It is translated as CASSRRVTTDTQYF.

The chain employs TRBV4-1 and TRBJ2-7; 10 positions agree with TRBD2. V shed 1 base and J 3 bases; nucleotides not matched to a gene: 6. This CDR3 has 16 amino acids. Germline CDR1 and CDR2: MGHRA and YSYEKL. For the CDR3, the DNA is TGCGCCAGCAGCCAAGGGGGGGTAGCGGGGGGCTACGAGCAGTACTTC. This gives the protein CASSQGGVAGGYEQYF.

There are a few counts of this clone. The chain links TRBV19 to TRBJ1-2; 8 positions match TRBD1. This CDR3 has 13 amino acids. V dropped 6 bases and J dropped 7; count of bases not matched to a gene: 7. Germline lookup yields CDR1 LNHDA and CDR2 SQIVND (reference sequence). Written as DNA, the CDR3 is TGTGCCAGTAGCCCAGGGGGCTCGGGTGGCTACACCTTC. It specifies CASSPGGSGGYTF. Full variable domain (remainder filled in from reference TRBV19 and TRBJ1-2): DGGITQSPKYLFRKEGQNVTLSCEQNLNHDAMYWYRQDPGQGLRLIYYSQIVNDFQKGDIAEGYSVSREKKESFPLTVTSAQKNPTAFYLCASSPGGSGGYTFGSGTRLTVV.

The CDR3 DNA sequence: TGCAGCGTTGGCGGCCAGACAGGGGGCCATGGCTACACCTTC. It encodes CSVGGQTGGHGYTF. The V gene is TRBV29-1, the J gene TRBJ1-2, with TRBD1 matching over 10 bases. The CDR3 spans 14 residues. Germline assignment: CDR1 SQVTM and CDR2 ANQGSEA. Trimming removed 4 bases from V and 6 bases from J; junction bases left unmatched: 8.

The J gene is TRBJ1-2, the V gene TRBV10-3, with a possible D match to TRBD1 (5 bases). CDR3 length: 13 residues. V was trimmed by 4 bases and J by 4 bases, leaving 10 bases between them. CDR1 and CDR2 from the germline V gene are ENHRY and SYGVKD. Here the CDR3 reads CAISGGVSYGYTF. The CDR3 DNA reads TGTGCCATCAGTGGGGGGGTTTCCTATGGCTACACCTTC.

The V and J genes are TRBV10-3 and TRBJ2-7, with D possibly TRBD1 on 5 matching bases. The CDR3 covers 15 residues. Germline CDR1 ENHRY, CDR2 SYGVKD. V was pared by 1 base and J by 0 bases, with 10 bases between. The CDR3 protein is CAISEYDSHSYEQYF. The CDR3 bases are TGTGCCATCAGTGAGTATGACAGTCACTCCTACGAGCAGTACTTC.

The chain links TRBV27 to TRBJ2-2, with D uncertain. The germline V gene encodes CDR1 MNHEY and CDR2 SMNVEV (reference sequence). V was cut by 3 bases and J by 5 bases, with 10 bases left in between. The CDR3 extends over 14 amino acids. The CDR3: CASSFRLGTGELFF. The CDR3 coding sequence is TGTGCCAGCAGTTTTCGGTTAGGGACCGGGGAGCTGTTTTTT.

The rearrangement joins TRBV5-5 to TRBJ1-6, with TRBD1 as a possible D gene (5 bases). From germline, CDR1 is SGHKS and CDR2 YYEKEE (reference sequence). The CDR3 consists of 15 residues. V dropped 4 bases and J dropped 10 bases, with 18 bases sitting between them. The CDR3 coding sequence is TGTGCCAGCAGCCCGATGGGGGGAGTTTCGTCACCCCTCCACTTT. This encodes CASSPMGGVSSPLHF.

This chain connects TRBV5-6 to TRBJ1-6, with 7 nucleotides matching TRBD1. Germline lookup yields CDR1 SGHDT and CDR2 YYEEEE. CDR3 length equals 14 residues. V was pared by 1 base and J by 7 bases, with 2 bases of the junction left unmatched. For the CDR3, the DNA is TGTGCCAGCAGCTTGCGAGGGGGCAATTCACCCCTCCACTTT. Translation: CASSLRGGNSPLHF.

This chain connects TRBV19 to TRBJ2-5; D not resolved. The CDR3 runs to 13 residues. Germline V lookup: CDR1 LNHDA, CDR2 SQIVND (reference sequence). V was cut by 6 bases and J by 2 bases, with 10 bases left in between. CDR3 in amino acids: CASSPSVQETQYF. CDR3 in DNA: TGTGCCAGTAGCCCCTCGGTTCAAGAGACCCAGTACTTC. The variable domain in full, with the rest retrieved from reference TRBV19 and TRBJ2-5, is DGGITQSPKYLFRKEGQNVTLSCEQNLNHDAMYWYRQDPGQGLRLIYYSQIVNDFQKGDIAEGYSVSREKKESFPLTVTSAQKNPTAFYLCASSPSVQETQYFGPGTRLLVL.

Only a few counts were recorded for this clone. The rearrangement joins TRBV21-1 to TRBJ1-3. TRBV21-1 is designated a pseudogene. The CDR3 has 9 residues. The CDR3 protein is CARNNTIYF. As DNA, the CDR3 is TGTGCCAGGAATAACACCATATATTTT.

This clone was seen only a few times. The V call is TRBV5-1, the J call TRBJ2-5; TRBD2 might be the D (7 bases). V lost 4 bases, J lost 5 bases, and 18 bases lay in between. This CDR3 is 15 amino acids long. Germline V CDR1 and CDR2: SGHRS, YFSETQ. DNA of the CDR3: TGCGCCAGCAGCCGCAATGGAGGGGGGGCGGAGACCCAGTACTTC. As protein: CASSRNGGGAETQYF. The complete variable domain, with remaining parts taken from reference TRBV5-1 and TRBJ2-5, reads KAGVTQTPRYLIKTRGQQVTLSCSPISGHRSVSWYQQTPGQGLQFLFEYFSETQRNKGNFPGRFSGRQFSNSRSEMNVSTLELGDSALYLCASSRNGGGAETQYFGPGTRLLVL.

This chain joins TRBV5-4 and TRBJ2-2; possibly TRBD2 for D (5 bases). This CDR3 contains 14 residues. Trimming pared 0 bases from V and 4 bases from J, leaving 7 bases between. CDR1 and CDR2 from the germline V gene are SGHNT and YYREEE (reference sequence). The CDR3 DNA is TGTGCCAGCAGCTTGGGCGGGTTCACCGGGGAGCTGTTTTTT. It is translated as CASSLGGFTGELFF.

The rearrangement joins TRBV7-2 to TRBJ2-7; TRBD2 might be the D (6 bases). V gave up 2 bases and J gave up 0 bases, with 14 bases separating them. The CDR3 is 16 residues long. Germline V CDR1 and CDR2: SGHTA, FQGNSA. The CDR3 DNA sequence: TGTGCCAGCAGCTTAACGGGACTGACCTACTCCTACGAGCAGTACTTC. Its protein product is CASSLTGLTYSYEQYF.